This T cell receptor (beta chain) was recovered during a study of T cells in Graves' hyperthyroidism and ophthalmopathy (dated 2019 in TCRdb). Some background on the complete study: Peripheral blood samples were taken at initial diagnosis, before any treatment was given. After blood sampling, hyperthyroidism patients were treated with methimazole at a starting dose of 30 mg daily, and ophthalmopathy patients were treated with high-dose intravenous methylprednisolone. To identify distinguishing TCR V-J signatures, a discovery cohort of some 100 patients was used, comprising 43 with Graves' ophthalmopathy and around 57 with stable Graves' hyperthyroidism. The approximately 90 discovery patients were randomly split 7:3 into training and test sets. In over five Graves' hyperthyroidism patients, the study also compared T-cell repertoires from thyroid tissue with T-cell repertoires from blood. TCR Vbeta CDR3 sequencing of some 140 peripheral blood samples (approximately 44 ophthalmopathy, 75 or so hyperthyroidism and approximately 17 progressor patients) is reported in the paper. Prospective prediction of ophthalmopathy was tested in an independent validation cohort of some 19 hyperthyroidism patients and 15 to 17 patients who later progressed to ophthalmopathy. The paper's findings and limits, for the study overall: Ophthalmopathy was separated from stable hyperthyroidism by a 13 V-J signature model, with about 88% sensitivity and approximately 84% specificity obtained in cross-validation and 80%/75% obtained in testing. Sample size was not statistically predetermined, and blinding of investigators to group allocation was not performed. In validation, progression to ophthalmopathy was predicted by the model with 55% to 71% sensitivity and 72% to 85% specificity, a median of about 6 months before onset. Blood samples also contained most of the expanded thyroid clonotypes (frequency above 0.001), which suggests that blood repertoires may reflect thyroid immune responses.

A distance of 8 bases separates the germline ends of V and J, which lose 0 bases and 0 bases respectively. The CDR3 holds 15 amino acids from the cysteine to the phenylalanine. The read is trimmed to its CDR3 DNA, 45 bases read in frame from base 1. From the germline V gene (reference sequence), CDR1 is SGHKS and CDR2 is YYEKEE. On this clonotype itself: Its antigen is not yet known. Given a much more abundant clone one base away, this may be a read error.

Amplification of TCR beta CDR3 regions was carried out from RNA transcripts. The TCR CDR3 was subjected to a first round of RT-PCR using the HTBI primer set and the Qiagen OneStep RT-PCR kit. A second multiplex PCR round built the libraries, followed by size selection and purification. Sequencing of the libraries was done on an Illumina HiSeq2000 using paired-end 100 bp reads. As for how the authors treated the data: Raw data were processed with SOAPnuke, discarding reads with adapters, uncalled bases, mean Phred below 15, or no exact constant-primer or identifier match. COPE v1.2.5 was used to merge high-quality paired reads, and clonotypes were defined as unique nucleotide sequences. Clonotypes were aligned to IMGT TRBV, TRBD and TRBJ reference segments using MiTCR v1.1. Analysis was restricted to V-J combinations with a frequency above 0.0001, which covered roughly 99% of repertoires. The TCS score was defined as the ratio of F50 (clonal expansion) to E x V (chaos), calculated using BLOSUM62-based TCRdist between CDR3 peptides within each V-J. Welch's t-statistics and random forest reduced around 550 V-J features to 13, which were used in a naive Bayes classifier (R e1071). Using fastp trimming at Q25 and MiXCR clonotype assembly, TCRdb reanalyzed the public sequencing data and kept in-frame beta chains. Entries are consolidated by CDR3 protein sequence, retaining the most common genes and DNA. TCRdb, not the authors, supplied the V and J calls. This sample holds roughly 580,000 distinct CDR3 sequences; about 15% were observed only once. The leading ten clones occupy 5% to 7% of the sample.

Hyperthyroidism patients were newly diagnosed, had a disease duration of under 2 months, and were aged 18 to 65 years. Patients with uncontrolled infections, other autoimmune diseases, pregnancy or lactation were excluded. Clinical symptoms, serum thyroxine and TRAb, thyroid ultrasound, and orbital computed tomography formed the basis for the diagnoses. Blood from progressor patients was drawn when they were first diagnosed with hyperthyroidism, before any ophthalmopathy symptoms appeared. PBMCs were isolated from 10 ml of fresh peripheral blood by Ficoll-Paque density gradient centrifugation. Patients classed as progressors first received a Graves' hyperthyroidism diagnosis and then went on to develop ophthalmopathy during follow-up. Total RNA was extracted with Trizol reagent, and quality was checked on an Agilent 2100 Bioanalyzer.

This TCR was recovered from a woman aged 25 to 39 with Graves' hyperthyroidism that later progressed to Graves' ophthalmopathy. The sequence joins TRBV5-5 to TRBJ2-3; the D segment might be TRBD1 or TRBD2, since each matches 5 bases. Sequencing was performed on blood. The DNA is TGTGCCAGCAGCTTGGGGGACCTCAGCACAGATACGCAGTATTTT. This yields the protein CASSLGDLSTDTQYF. Beyond the CDR3, the reference TRBV5-5 and TRBJ2-3 genes provide the residues; the full variable domain reads: DAGVTQSPTHLIKTRGQQVTLRCSPISGHKSVSWYQQVLGQGPQFIFQYYEKEERGRGNFPDRFSARQFPNYSSELNVNALLLGDSALYLCASSLGDLSTDTQYFGPGTRLTVL.